This is a list of T cell receptor beta chains from one sample in a study of cytomegalovirus exposure and HLA in healthy donors. Using immunoSEQ multiplex PCR, the repertoire was profiled, and TCRdb retains in-frame clones only, with some absent. This table holds some 150,000 clones, roughly 78% found once. Material for sequencing was PBMCs. Receptors originate from a man in his fifties or sixties in good health and CMV-seropositive. The CDR3 runs from the conserved cysteine through the conserved F or W. The D gene is left open where the match is weak. Rows may omit the clone size; those that give it use once, few, many or a size class.

v_gene,j_gene,d_gene,abundance,CDR3nt,CDR3aa
TRBV5-5,TRBJ2-4,TRBD2,NA,TGTGCCAGCAGCTTGGTAGCTAGCGGAACTACCAAAAACATTCAGTACTTC,CASSLVASGTTKNIQYF
TRBV28,TRBJ2-7,TRBD1,NA,TGTGCCAGCAGTCCGAACCTCCCGACAGGGCCCCGAGGCTACGAGCAGTACTTC,CASSPNLPTGPRGYEQYF
TRBV9,TRBJ2-1,NA,once,TGTGCCAGCAGCGTAGTTGGTGGTGGCCCACATGAGCAGTTCTTC,CASSVVGGGPHEQFF
TRBV5-6,TRBJ2-5,NA,NA,TGTGCCAGCAGCTTGGCCTTAGGAGAGGAGACCCAGTACTTC,CASSLALGEETQYF
TRBV9,TRBJ2-3,NA,few,TGTGCCAGCAGCGTAGCTGCGGGCGATACGCAGTATTTT,CASSVAAGDTQYF
TRBV28,TRBJ1-1,NA,few,TGTGCCAGCAGTTTTGGCACAGGGGAAGCTTTCTTT,CASSFGTGEAFF
TRBV11-2,TRBJ1-5,NA,NA,TGTGCCAGCAGCTTAGACAGTTCAGGTGGTCAGCCCCAGCATTTT,CASSLDSSGGQPQHF
TRBV10-1,TRBJ2-1,NA,NA,TGCGCCAGCAGTAGACAGGAGTACAATGAGCAGTTCTTC,CASSRQEYNEQFF
TRBV10-3,TRBJ1-1,NA,few,TGTGCCATCAAGAGCGGGAGCCAGGGCGACACTGAAGCTTTCTTT,CAIKSGSQGDTEAFF
TRBV11-3,TRBJ2-1,NA,NA,TGTGCCAGCAGTACCGGGACAAATTACAATGAGCAGTTCTTC,CASSTGTNYNEQFF
TRBV11-2,TRBJ1-2,TRBD1,once,TGTGCCAGCAGCTTAGTAGGGGGCTTATATGGCTACACCTTC,CASSLVGGLYGYTF
TRBV27,TRBJ2-5,TRBD2,NA,TGTGCCAGCAGTTCCTCCCCGTTCGGCCTAGCGGACCAAGAGACCCAGTACTTC,CASSSSPFGLADQETQYF
TRBV2,TRBJ2-5,NA,NA,TGTGCCAGCAGTGAAGCAACGGACAGAAAAGAGACCCAGTACTTC,CASSEATDRKETQYF
TRBV5-4,TRBJ2-3,NA,NA,TGTGCCAGCAGCTTGCCTGCCGGGGATACGCAGTATTTT,CASSLPAGDTQYF
TRBV14,TRBJ1-4,TRBD1,NA,TGTGCCAGCAGCTCGTCAAACAGGGGGTCTAATGAAAAACTGTTTTTT,CASSSSNRGSNEKLFF